This entry concerns a single T cell receptor (beta chain). The ends lost 5 bases at V and 2 bases at J; junction bases unmatched: 10. Per germline, CDR1 SGHNT and CDR2 YYREEE (reference sequence). The CDR3 is made up of 15 amino acids. TCRdb's copy holds only in-frame clones and misses some; the assay was immunoSEQ multiplex PCR. Of nearly 2 million clones in the sample, approximately 94% were seen once. The record originates from a study of shared clonotypes between healthy human individuals. Study-wide context: A few men and a couple of women, aged 18 to 49, were donors.

CD45RO-negative CD8 cells positively selected for CCR7 made up the naive population, which excluded terminally differentiated effector memory CD45RA+ cells. The sequencing sample was made of naive CD8+ T cells sorted from blood. The rearrangement uses TRBV5-4 and TRBJ2-7; TRBD1 matches at 7 bases. This TCR was recovered from a man between 18 and 35 years old in good health. CDR3 loop: CASSHRDRKPYEQYF. The CDR3 nucleotides are TGTGCCAGCAGTCATAGGGACAGAAAACCCTACGAGCAGTACTTC.